The 30 T cell receptor beta chains in this list originate from one sample, sequenced in a study of control samples from healthy donors and cancer patients. TCRdb's copy holds only in-frame clones and misses some; the assay was immunoSEQ multiplex PCR. Found here are 90,000 to 110,000 clones, around 89% of them singletons; the top ten hold approximately 15%. The sequencing sample was made of blood. The receptors stem from a woman in her 50s in good health.

J is TRBJ1-5 and V is TRBV6-6; 12 bases line up with TRBD1. CDR1 is MNHNY, CDR2 SVGAGI, per germline (reference sequence). This CDR3 is built from 16 residues. The ends lost 6 bases at V and 8 bases at J; junction bases unmatched: 11. Here the CDR3 reads CASRAGGQGASEPQHF. CDR3 coding DNA: TGTGCCAGCAGGGCAGGGGGACAGGGGGCGTCGGAGCCCCAGCATTTT.

V gene TRBV3-1 (or the pseudogene TRBV3-2) combines with J gene TRBJ2-5, with TRBD1 matching 10 bases. CDR1 is LGHDT and CDR2 is YNNKEL in the germline V gene (reference sequence). The CDR3 runs 18 residues. J lost 6 bases, V lost 2 bases, and 15 bases had no gene match. The CDR3 region has the DNA TGTGCCAGCAGCCAAAAAGATGAGCCGGGACAGGGGAAAAAGACCCAGTACTTC. This encodes CASSQKDEPGQGKKTQYF.

The CDR3 coding sequence is TGTGCCAGCAGTGAACCGACAGTAGAATTGGACTACAATGAGCAGTTCTTC. Protein product: CASSEPTVELDYNEQFF. This chain connects TRBV25-1 to TRBJ2-1; D perhaps matches TRBD1 (5 bases). This CDR3 has 17 residues. Germline V lookup: CDR1 MGHDK, CDR2 SYGVNS. V lost 2 bases and J 3 bases, leaving 17 bases between the germline ends. The full variable domain, rest sourced from reference TRBV25-1 and TRBJ2-1, is EADIYQTPRYLVIGTGKKITLECSQTMGHDKMYWYQQDPGMELHLIHYSYGVNSTEKGDLSSESTVSRIRTEHFPLTLESARPSHTSQYLCASSEPTVELDYNEQFFGPGTRLTVL.

The gene calls are TRBV21-1 and TRBJ1-5; the table's D gene call, TRBD1, was not cross checked with the DNA. TRBV21-1 is recorded as a pseudogene. CDR3 size: 15 residues. This CDR3 reads CASSKATAGGKPQHF. The CDR3 region has the DNA TGTGCCAGCAGCAAAGCAACGGCAGGGGGAAAGCCCCAGCATTTT.

The chain links TRBV28 to TRBJ1-2; D ambiguous. The germline V gene has CDR1 MDHEN and CDR2 SYDVKM. Trimming took off 6 bases at V and 0 bases at J, with 14 bases between the two ends. The length of the CDR3 is 15 residues. The CDR3: CASSPRDPANYGYTF. CDR3 sequence (DNA): TGTGCCAGCAGCCCTAGGGATCCGGCTAACTATGGCTACACCTTC.

This sequence joins TRBV3-1 (or the pseudogene TRBV3-2) and TRBJ2-1; 11 nucleotides agree with TRBD2. V lost 1 base and J lost 6; bases outside the gene matches: 8. Germline lookup yields CDR1 LGHDT and CDR2 YNNKEL (reference sequence). The CDR3 is 17 amino acids. CDR3 DNA sequence: TGTGCCAGCAGCCAAGTTAGCGGGGGGGCAATCTTCAATGAGCAGTTCTTC. It specifies CASSQVSGGAIFNEQFF.

The rearrangement uses TRBV19 and TRBJ2-3; 8 nucleotides match TRBD2. Germline lookup yields CDR1 LNHDA and CDR2 SQIVND (reference sequence). Trimming took 4 bases from V and 4 from J; bases not matched to a gene: 4. This CDR3 is 14 amino acids long. Here the CDR3 DNA reads TGTGCCAGTAGTAGGAGACTAGCGTCAGATACGCAGTATTTT. Protein product: CASSRRLASDTQYF.

The chain carries TRBV19 and TRBJ1-1, with D uncertain. Trimming pared 5 bases from V and 3 bases from J, leaving 7 bases between. There are 12 residues in the CDR3. The V gene's germline CDR1 is LNHDA and CDR2 SQIVND (reference sequence). CDR3 sequence (DNA): TGTGCCAGTAGTGAGAGTCACACTGAAGCTTTCTTT. Protein product: CASSESHTEAFF.

The CDR3 nucleotides are TGCGCCAGCATATCCACGGGACAGGGGACGGCCTACGAGCAGTACGTC. Translated: CASISTGQGTAYEQYV. The rearrangement joins TRBV10-1 to TRBJ2-7; 10 bases align to TRBD1. V shed 7 bases and J 2 bases; nucleotides not matched to a gene: 11. The CDR3 covers 16 residues. Germline V gene lookup returns CDR1 WNHNN and CDR2 SYGVQD (reference sequence).

The chain links TRBV7-6 to TRBJ1-5, with a weak D call TRBD1 (6 bases). This CDR3 spans 14 amino acids. V dropped 4 bases and J dropped 3 bases, with 10 bases sitting between them. Germline V gene sequence: CDR1 SGHVS, CDR2 FNYEAQ. CDR3 region: CASSSGGANQPQHF. CDR3 sequence (DNA): TGTGCCAGCAGCTCCGGGGGGGCCAATCAGCCCCAGCATTTT. Drawing the rest from reference TRBV7-6 and TRBJ1-5, the complete variable domain is GAGVSQSPRYKVTKRGQDVALRCDPISGHVSLYWYRQALGQGPEFLTYFNYEAQQDKSGLPNDRFSAERPEGSISTLTIQRTEQRDSAMYRCASSSGGANQPQHFGDGTRLSIL.

This clone was seen just once. The chain links TRBV2 to TRBJ2-4; possibly TRBD1 or TRBD2 for D (5 bases each). Germline V gene sequence: CDR1 SNHLY, CDR2 FYNNEI. The CDR3 sequence is 13 residues long. V was clipped by 4 bases and J by 7 bases, with 11 bases between them. CDR3 DNA: TGTGCCAGCAGTGTGGTTGAGGGGAACATTCAGTACTTC. It is translated as CASSVVEGNIQYF.

As DNA, the CDR3 is TGCGCCAGCAGCCAAGAGGGGACACGCAATGAGCAGTTCTTC. It translates to CASSQEGTRNEQFF. The V gene is TRBV4-1, the J gene TRBJ2-1; D is perhaps TRBD1 (6 bases). Trimming removed 0 bases at V and 6 bases at J, with 9 bases between. Per germline, CDR1 MGHRA and CDR2 YSYEKL. The CDR3 contains 14 residues.

The chain joins TRBV11-2 to TRBJ1-6, with 8 positions matching TRBD1. The CDR3 is 16 residues long. Per the germline V gene, CDR1 is SGHAT and CDR2 is FQNNGV. V trimming: 1 base; J trimming: 9 bases; junction bases outside the gene matches: 8. The CDR3 region is CASSLVGQGAASPLHF. CDR3 coding DNA: TGTGCCAGCAGCTTAGTGGGCCAGGGGGCGGCTTCACCCCTCCACTTT.

The chain combines TRBV19 with TRBJ1-4, with unresolved D. Germline V gene sequence: CDR1 LNHDA, CDR2 SQIVND (reference sequence). This CDR3 region has 15 residues. V lost 3 bases to trimming and J lost 0 bases, with 8 bases between them. The CDR3 reads CASSIPVTTNEKLFF. The DNA of the CDR3 is TGTGCCAGTAGTATCCCGGTTACAACTAATGAAAAACTGTTTTTT.

This rearrangement joins TRBV5-1 to TRBJ2-3; 7 positions agree with TRBD2. The germline gives CDR1 SGHRS, CDR2 YFSETQ. The CDR3 is 14 amino acids. V lost 0 bases and J lost 6; bases outside the gene matches: 4. CDR3 sequence reads: CASSLAGGSDTQYF. For the CDR3, the DNA is TGCGCCAGCAGCTTGGCCGGGGGGAGTGATACGCAGTATTTT.

The rearrangement links TRBV15 to TRBJ1-1; tentatively, D is TRBD1 (5 bases). Per the germline V gene, CDR1 is LNHNV and CDR2 is YYDKDF (reference sequence). Deletions cut 2 bases from V and 6 bases from J, with 10 bases between. CDR3 length: 13 amino acids. The CDR3 coding sequence is TGTGCCACCAGCAGATCGGGGGGAGCTGAAGCTTTCTTT. Translated: CATSRSGGAEAFF.

The V and J genes are TRBV7-8 and TRBJ1-5, with a tentative D call TRBD1 (6 bases). The germline V gene encodes CDR1 SGHVS and CDR2 FQNEAQ. V lost 1 base to trimming and J lost 7 bases, with 11 bases between them. This CDR3 has 14 residues. CDR3 nucleotides: TGTGCCAGCAGCTTAGTGGGGGGCAGACAGCCCCAGCATTTT. Translation: CASSLVGGRQPQHF.

This clone appeared once. The J gene is TRBJ2-7, the V gene TRBV18; 11 bases map to TRBD2. The germline gives CDR1 KGHSH, CDR2 LQKENI. V gave up 0 bases and J gave up 0 bases; unmatched junction bases: 10. The CDR3 spans 19 residues. The CDR3 nucleotides are TGTGCCAGCTCACCACCCCCTAGCGGGGGGCCAAGGAGCTCCTACGAGCAGTACTTC. Residues: CASSPPPSGGPRSSYEQYF.

The chain is built from TRBV2 and TRBJ2-3, with 7 bases aligning to TRBD2. Germline V gene lookup returns CDR1 SNHLY and CDR2 FYNNEI. After removal of 11 bases from V and 0 bases from J, the junction contained 5 bases not matched to a gene. This CDR3 is 13 amino acids long. CDR3 amino acids: CACRGVSTDTQYF. CDR3 coding DNA: TGTGCCTGCCGGGGGGTTAGCACAGATACGCAGTATTTT.

The chain joins TRBV2 to TRBJ1-2; D call uncertain. Trimming took 5 bases from V and 6 from J, leaving 13 bases between them. The CDR3 sequence is 13 residues long. Germline assignment: CDR1 SNHLY and CDR2 FYNNEI. CDR3 amino acids: CASSSDTWNGYTF. CDR3 nucleotide sequence: TGTGCCAGCAGTTCCGACACTTGGAATGGCTACACCTTC. The full variable domain, rest sourced from reference TRBV2 and TRBJ1-2, is EPEVTQTPSHQVTQMGQEVILRCVPISNHLYFYWYRQILGQKVEFLVSFYNNEISEKSEIFDDQFSVERPDGSNFTLKIRSTKLEDSAMYFCASSSDTWNGYTFGSGTRLTVV.

This chain connects TRBV15 to TRBJ1-6, with TRBD1 as a possible D gene (6 bases). Between the trimmed V and J ends, which lost 6 bases and 5 bases, there was a span of 17 bases. This CDR3 region has 16 residues. Germline lookup yields CDR1 LNHNV and CDR2 YYDKDF (reference sequence). CDR3 sequence: CATRRGGLNNNSPLHF. The DNA for the CDR3 is TGTGCCACCAGACGAGGGGGACTCAATAATAATTCACCCCTCCACTTT.

V and J are TRBV21-1 and TRBJ1-5; the D call of TRBD1 is as the table states it, not checked on the DNA. TRBV21-1 is tagged as a pseudogene. CDR3 length equals 16 residues. The CDR3 reads CASTPPPRAGDQPQHF. As DNA, the CDR3 is TGTGCCAGCACCCCTCCCCCCAGGGCCGGCGATCAGCCCCAGCATTTT.

The J gene is TRBJ2-7, the V gene TRBV5-6; TRBD2 aligns across 10 bases. Per the germline V gene, CDR1 is SGHDT and CDR2 is YYEEEE. Trimming at V came to 3 bases and at J to 5 bases, leaving 8 bases not matched to a gene. The CDR3 length is 15 residues. The CDR3 nucleotides read TGTGCCAGCAGCTACATCAGCGGGGGGGCAGACGAGCAGTACTTC. It is translated as CASSYISGGADEQYF.

The chain is built from TRBV7-9 and TRBJ2-1; D unclear. The ends were cut back, 0 bases at V and 5 bases at J, with 8 bases in the middle. Germline V gene sequence: CDR1 SEHNR, CDR2 FQNEAQ (reference sequence). This CDR3 has 14 residues. In DNA form, the CDR3 reads TGTGCCAGCAGCTTAGCCCATAGGGACAATGAGCAGTTCTTC. Translated, it gives CASSLAHRDNEQFF.

This chain connects TRBV13 to TRBJ1-2; unclear D gene. V shed 3 bases and J shed 5 bases, with 10 bases lying between them. Germline V gene lookup returns CDR1 PRHDT and CDR2 FYEKMQ (reference sequence). The CDR3 has 13 amino acids. The chain's CDR3 is CASSFRGPYGYTF. The CDR3, as DNA: TGTGCCAGCAGCTTTCGGGGTCCATATGGCTACACCTTC.

The chain recombines TRBV6-2 or TRBV6-3 with TRBJ1-1; D gene unclear. Trimming left V 6 bases short and J 4 bases short, with 15 bases between. CDR1 is MNHEY, CDR2 SVGEGT, per germline. The CDR3 loop spans 14 amino acids. In DNA form, the CDR3 reads TGTGCCAGCAGCCGCCCCCCCCGGGGCACTGAAGCTTTCTTT. This translates into CASSRPPRGTEAFF.

The chain uses TRBV5-1 and TRBJ1-5; D unclear. The ends were cut back, 1 base at V and 5 bases at J, with 10 bases in the middle. From germline, CDR1 is SGHRS and CDR2 YFSETQ. This CDR3 is built from 14 residues. CDR3 sequence (DNA): TGCGCCAGCAGCTTGTCGGCGGAAGATCAGCCCCAGCATTTT. This translates into CASSLSAEDQPQHF.

CDR3 nucleotides: TGCGCCAGCAGCCCAACCCCTGATAGTCACCCGCAGTATTTT. It codes for CASSPTPDSHPQYF. This sequence joins TRBV5-1 and TRBJ2-3; D call uncertain. This CDR3 is built from 14 residues. The germline V gene encodes CDR1 SGHRS and CDR2 YFSETQ. Trimming took 4 bases from V and 10 from J, leaving 19 bases between them.

This rearrangement joins TRBV11-2 to TRBJ2-3, with D unresolved. Per germline, CDR1 SGHAT and CDR2 FQNNGV. The CDR3 is 17 amino acids. V was trimmed by 1 base and J by 0 bases, leaving 14 bases between them. The CDR3 protein is CASSLGLGPTSTDTQYF. The DNA for the CDR3 is TGTGCCAGCAGCTTAGGTTTAGGCCCTACTAGCACAGATACGCAGTATTTT. Full variable domain (remainder filled in from reference TRBV11-2 and TRBJ2-3): EAGVAQSPRYKIIEKRQSVAFWCNPISGHATLYWYQQILGQGPKLLIQFQNNGVVDDSQLPKDRFSAERLKGVDSTLKIQPAKLEDSAVYLCASSLGLGPTSTDTQYFGPGTRLTVL.

The J gene is TRBJ2-4, the V gene TRBV6-2 or TRBV6-3; D tentatively fits TRBD1 or TRBD2 (5 bases each). CDR3 length: 16 residues. Between the trimmed V and J ends, which lost 5 bases and 6 bases, there was a span of 20 bases. CDR1 is MNHEY, CDR2 SVGEGT, per germline. CDR3 DNA sequence: TGTGCCAGCAGTAGAATCGACGGGGACCTATTAAACATTCAGTACTTC. It encodes CASSRIDGDLLNIQYF.